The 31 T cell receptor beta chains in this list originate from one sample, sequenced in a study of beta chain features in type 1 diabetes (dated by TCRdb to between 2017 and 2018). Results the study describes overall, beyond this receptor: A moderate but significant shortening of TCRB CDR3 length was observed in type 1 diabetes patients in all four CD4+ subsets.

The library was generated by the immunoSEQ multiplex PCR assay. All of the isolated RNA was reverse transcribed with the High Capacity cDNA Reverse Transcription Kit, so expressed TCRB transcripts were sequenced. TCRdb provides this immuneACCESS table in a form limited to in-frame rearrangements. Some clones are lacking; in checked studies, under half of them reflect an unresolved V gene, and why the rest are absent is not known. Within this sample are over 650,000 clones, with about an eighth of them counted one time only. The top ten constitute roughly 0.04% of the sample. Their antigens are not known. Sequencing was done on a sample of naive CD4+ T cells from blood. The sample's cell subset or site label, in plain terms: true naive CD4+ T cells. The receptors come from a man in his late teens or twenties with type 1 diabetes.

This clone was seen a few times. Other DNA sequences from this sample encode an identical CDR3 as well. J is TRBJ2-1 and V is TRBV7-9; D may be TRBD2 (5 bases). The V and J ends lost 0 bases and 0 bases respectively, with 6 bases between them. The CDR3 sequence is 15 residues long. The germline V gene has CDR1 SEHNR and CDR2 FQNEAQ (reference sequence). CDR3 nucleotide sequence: TGTGCCAGCAGCTTAGCGGGGAGCTCCTACAATGAGCAGTTCTTC. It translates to CASSLAGSSYNEQFF.

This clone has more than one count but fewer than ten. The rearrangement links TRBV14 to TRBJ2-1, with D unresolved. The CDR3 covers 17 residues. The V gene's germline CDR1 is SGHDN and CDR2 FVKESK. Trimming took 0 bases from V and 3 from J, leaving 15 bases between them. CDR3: CASSQDLGTAYYNEQFF. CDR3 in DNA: TGTGCCAGCAGCCAAGACTTAGGAACGGCCTACTACAATGAGCAGTTCTTC.

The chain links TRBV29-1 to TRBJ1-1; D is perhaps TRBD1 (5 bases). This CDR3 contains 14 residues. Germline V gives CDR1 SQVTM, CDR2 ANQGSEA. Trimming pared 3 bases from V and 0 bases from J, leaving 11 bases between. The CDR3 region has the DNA TGCAGCGTTGAGGGGGGTTCGATGAACACTGAAGCTTTCTTT. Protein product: CSVEGGSMNTEAFF.

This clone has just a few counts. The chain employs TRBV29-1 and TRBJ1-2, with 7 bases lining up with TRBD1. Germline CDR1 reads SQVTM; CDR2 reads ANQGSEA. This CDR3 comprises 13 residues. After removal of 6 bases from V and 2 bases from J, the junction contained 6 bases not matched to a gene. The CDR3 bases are TGCAGCGTCAACAGGGGTTCCAACTATGGCTACACCTTC. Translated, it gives CSVNRGSNYGYTF.

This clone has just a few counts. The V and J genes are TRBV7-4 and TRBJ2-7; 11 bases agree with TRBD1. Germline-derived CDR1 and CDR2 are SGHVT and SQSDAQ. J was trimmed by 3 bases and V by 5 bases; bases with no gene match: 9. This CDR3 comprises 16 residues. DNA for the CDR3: TGTGCCAGCAGCCAATTCGGACAGGGGGCTGTCTACGAGCAGTACTTC. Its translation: CASSQFGQGAVYEQYF.

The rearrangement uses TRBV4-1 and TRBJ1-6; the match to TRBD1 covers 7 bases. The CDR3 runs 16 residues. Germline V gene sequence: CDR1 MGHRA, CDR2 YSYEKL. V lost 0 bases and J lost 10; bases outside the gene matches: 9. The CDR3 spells CASSQDADRVNSPLHF. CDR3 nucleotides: TGCGCCAGCAGCCAAGACGCCGACAGGGTGAACTCACCCCTCCACTTT.

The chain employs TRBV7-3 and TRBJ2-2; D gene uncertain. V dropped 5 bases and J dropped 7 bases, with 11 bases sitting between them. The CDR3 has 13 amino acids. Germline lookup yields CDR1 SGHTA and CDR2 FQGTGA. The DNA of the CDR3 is TGTGCCAGCAGCCCCCGGGTGGACGGGGAGCTGTTTTTT. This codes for CASSPRVDGELFF.

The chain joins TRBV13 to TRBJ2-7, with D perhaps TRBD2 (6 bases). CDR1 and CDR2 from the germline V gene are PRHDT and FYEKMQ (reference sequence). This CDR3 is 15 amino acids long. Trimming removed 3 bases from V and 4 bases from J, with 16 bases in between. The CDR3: CASSFGQGGGYEQYF. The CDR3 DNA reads TGTGCCAGCAGCTTTGGGCAGGGCGGAGGGTACGAGCAGTACTTC.

CDR3 in DNA: TGTGCCAGCAGTTTGCAGGGTCCCGGGGAGCTGTTTTTT. This encodes CASSLQGPGELFF. This chain connects TRBV28 to TRBJ2-2; D might be TRBD1 (5 bases). With 3 bases removed from V and 6 bases from J, the gap between germline ends came to 8 bases. The CDR3 is 13 amino acids. Germline CDR1 reads MDHEN; CDR2 reads SYDVKM.

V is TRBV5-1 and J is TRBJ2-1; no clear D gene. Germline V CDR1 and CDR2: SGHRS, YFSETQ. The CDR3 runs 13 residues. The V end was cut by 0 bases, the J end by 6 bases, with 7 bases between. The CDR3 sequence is CASSLEVSNEQFF. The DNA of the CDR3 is TGCGCCAGCAGCTTGGAGGTTAGCAATGAGCAGTTCTTC.

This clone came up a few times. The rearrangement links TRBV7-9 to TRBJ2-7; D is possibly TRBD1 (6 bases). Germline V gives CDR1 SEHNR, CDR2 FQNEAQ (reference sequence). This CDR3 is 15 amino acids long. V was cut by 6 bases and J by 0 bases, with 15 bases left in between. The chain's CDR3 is CASSPSGVLSYEQYF. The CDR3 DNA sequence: TGTGCCAGCAGTCCCTCAGGGGTGCTCTCCTACGAGCAGTACTTC.

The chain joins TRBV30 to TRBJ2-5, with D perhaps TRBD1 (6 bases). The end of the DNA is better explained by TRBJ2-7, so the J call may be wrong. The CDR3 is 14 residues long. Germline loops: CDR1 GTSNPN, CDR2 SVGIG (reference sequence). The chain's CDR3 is CAWSAHRVFHEQYF. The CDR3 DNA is TGTGCCTGGAGTGCGCACAGGGTGTTCCACGAGCAGTACTTC.

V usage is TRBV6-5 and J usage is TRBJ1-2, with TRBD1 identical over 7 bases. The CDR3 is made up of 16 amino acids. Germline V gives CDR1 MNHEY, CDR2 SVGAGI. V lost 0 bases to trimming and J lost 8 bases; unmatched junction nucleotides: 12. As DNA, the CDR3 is TGTGCCAGCAGTTACTCGAGCCATACAGGGGAGATCGGCTACACCTTC. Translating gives CASSYSSHTGEIGYTF.

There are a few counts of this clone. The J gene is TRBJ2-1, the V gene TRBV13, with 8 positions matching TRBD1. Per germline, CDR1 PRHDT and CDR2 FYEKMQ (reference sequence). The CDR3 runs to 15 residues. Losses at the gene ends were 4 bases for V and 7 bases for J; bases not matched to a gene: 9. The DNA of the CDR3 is TGTGCCAGCAGCTCCTACTGGACAGGGACGAATGAGCAGTTCTTC. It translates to CASSSYWTGTNEQFF.

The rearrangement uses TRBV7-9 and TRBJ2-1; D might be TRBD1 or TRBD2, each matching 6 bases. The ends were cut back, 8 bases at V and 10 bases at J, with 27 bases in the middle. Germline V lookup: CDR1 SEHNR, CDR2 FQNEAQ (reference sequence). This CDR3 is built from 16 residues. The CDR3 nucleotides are TGTGCCAGCCCATCCGATAGCGCGGGACATTATGGAGAGCAGTTCTTC. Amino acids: CASPSDSAGHYGEQFF.

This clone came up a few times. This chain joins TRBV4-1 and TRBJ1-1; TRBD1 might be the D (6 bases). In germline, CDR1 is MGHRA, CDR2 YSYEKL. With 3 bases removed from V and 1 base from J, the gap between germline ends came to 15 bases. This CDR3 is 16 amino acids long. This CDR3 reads CASSHLGGQGNTEAFF. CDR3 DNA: TGCGCCAGCAGCCATCTTGGGGGGCAGGGGAACACTGAAGCTTTCTTT.

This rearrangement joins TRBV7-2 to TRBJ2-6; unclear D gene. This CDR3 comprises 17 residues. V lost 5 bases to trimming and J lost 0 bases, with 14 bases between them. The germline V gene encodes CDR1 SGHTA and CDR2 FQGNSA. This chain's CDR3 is CASSLVARSSGANVLTF. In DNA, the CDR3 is TGTGCCAGCAGCCTCGTGGCCAGAAGCTCTGGGGCCAACGTCCTGACTTTC.

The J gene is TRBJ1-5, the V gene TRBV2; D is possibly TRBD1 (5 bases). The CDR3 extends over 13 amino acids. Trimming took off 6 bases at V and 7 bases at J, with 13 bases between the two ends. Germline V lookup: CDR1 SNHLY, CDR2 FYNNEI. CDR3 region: CASRSDSNQPQHF. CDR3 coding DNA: TGTGCCAGCAGGTCAGACAGTAACCAGCCCCAGCATTTT. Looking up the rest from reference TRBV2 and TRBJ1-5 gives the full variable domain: EPEVTQTPSHQVTQMGQEVILRCVPISNHLYFYWYRQILGQKVEFLVSFYNNEISEKSEIFDDQFSVERPDGSNFTLKIRSTKLEDSAMYFCASRSDSNQPQHFGDGTRLSIL.

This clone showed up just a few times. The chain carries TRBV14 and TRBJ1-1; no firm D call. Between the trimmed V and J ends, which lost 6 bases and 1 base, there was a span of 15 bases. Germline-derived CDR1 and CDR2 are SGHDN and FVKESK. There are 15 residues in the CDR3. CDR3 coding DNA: TGTGCCAGCAGACAGCTAACCTCAGGGAACACTGAAGCTTTCTTT. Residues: CASRQLTSGNTEAFF.

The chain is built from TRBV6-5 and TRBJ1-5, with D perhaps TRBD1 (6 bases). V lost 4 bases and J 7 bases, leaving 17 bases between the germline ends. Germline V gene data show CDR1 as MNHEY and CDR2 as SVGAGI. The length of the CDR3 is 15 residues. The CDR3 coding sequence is TGTGCCAGCAGTTCCACGGGGGGCTCCAAACAGCCCCAGCATTTT. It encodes CASSSTGGSKQPQHF.

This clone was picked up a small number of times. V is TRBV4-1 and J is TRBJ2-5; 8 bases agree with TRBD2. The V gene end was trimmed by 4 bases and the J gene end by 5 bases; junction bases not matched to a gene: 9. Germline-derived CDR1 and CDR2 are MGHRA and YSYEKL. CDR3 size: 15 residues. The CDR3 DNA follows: TGCGCCAGCAGCCGCCAGGGGACTAGTTCCGAGACCCAGTACTTC. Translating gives CASSRQGTSSETQYF.

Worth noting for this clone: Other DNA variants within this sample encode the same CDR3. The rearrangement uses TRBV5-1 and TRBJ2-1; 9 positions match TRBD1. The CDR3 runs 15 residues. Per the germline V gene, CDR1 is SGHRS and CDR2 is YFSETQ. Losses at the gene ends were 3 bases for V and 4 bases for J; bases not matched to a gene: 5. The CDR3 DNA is TGCGCCAGCAGCTCCGGGACAGGGCCTTACAATGAGCAGTTCTTC. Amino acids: CASSSGTGPYNEQFF.

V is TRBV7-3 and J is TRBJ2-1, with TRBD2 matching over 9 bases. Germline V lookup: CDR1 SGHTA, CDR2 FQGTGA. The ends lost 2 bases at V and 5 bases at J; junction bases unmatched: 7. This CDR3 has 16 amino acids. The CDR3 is CASSLFASGVNNEQFF. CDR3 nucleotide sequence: TGTGCCAGCAGCTTATTTGCTAGCGGGGTAAACAATGAGCAGTTCTTC.

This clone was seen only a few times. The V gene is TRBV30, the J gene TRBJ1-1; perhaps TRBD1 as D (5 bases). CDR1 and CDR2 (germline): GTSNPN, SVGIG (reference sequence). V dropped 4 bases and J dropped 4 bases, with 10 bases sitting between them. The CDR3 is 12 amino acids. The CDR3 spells CAWTGQGTEAFF. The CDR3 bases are TGTGCCTGGACAGGGCAGGGCACTGAAGCTTTCTTT.

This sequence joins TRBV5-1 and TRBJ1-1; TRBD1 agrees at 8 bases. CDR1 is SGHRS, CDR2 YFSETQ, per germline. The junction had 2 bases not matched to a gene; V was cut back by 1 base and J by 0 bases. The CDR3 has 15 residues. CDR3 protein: CASSLTGGMNTEAFF. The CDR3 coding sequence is TGCGCCAGCAGCTTGACAGGGGGAATGAACACTGAAGCTTTCTTT. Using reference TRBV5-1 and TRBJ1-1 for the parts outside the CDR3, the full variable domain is KAGVTQTPRYLIKTRGQQVTLSCSPISGHRSVSWYQQTPGQGLQFLFEYFSETQRNKGNFPGRFSGRQFSNSRSEMNVSTLELGDSALYLCASSLTGGMNTEAFFGQGTRLTVV.

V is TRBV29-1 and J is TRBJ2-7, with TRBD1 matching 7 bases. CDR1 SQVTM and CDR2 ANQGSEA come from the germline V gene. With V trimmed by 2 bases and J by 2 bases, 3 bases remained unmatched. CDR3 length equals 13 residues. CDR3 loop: CSVEQGETYEQYF. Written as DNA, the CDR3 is TGCAGCGTTGAACAGGGGGAGACCTACGAGCAGTACTTC.

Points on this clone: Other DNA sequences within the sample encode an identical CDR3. In DNA form, the CDR3 reads TGTGCCAGCAGCTTGGGAGGCACCTACGAGCAGTACTTC. This encodes CASSLGGTYEQYF. This chain links TRBV5-4 with TRBJ2-7; D gene ambiguous. The CDR3 is made up of 13 amino acids. The germline CDR1 and CDR2 sequences are SGHNT and YYREEE (reference sequence). The V end was cut by 0 bases, the J end by 2 bases, with 6 bases between.

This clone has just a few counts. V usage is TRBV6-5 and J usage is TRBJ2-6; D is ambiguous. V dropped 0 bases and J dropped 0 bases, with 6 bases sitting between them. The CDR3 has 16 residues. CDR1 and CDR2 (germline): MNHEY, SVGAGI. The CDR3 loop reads CASSYSGTSGANVLTF. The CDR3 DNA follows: TGTGCCAGCAGTTACTCCGGAACCTCTGGGGCCAACGTCCTGACTTTC.

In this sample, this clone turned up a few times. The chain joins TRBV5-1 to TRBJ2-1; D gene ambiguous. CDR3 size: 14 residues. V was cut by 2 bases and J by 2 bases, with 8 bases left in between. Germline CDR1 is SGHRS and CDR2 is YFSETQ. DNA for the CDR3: TGCGCCAGCAGCTTCGGTATCCCCTACAATGAGCAGTTCTTC. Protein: CASSFGIPYNEQFF.

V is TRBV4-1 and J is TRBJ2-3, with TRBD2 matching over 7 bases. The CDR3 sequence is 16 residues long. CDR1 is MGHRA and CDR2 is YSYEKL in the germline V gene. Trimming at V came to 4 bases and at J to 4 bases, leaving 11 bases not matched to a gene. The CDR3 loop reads CASSPRGRANPDTQYF. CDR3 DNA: TGCGCCAGCAGCCCACGTGGGAGGGCCAACCCAGATACGCAGTATTTT.

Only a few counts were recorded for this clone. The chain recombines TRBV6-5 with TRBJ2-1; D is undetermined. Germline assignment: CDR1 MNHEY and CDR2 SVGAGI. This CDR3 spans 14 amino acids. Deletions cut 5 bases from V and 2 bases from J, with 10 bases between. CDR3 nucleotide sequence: TGTGCCAGCAGTCAGAGGTGGGCCTACAATGAGCAGTTCTTC. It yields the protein CASSQRWAYNEQFF.